One sample yielded the 22 T cell receptor beta chains listed below, sequenced in a study of T cells in localized non-small cell lung cancer. Some clones are missing from TCRdb's copy, which holds only in-frame ones; the method was immunoSEQ multiplex PCR. The sample shows about 23,000 clones, approximately 87% of them seen only once. The sample was peripheral blood, taken before any cancer treatment. These TCRs come from a woman aged 40-75 years with stage I lung adenocarcinoma.

The chain uses TRBV7-9 and TRBJ2-5, with D hard to call. The germline gives CDR1 SEHNR, CDR2 FQNEAQ (reference sequence). The CDR3 is 11 amino acids. With 5 bases removed from V and 5 bases from J, the gap between germline ends came to 6 bases. The CDR3 DNA is TGTGCCAGCAGCCCATCGGAGACCCAGTACTTC. This translates into CASSPSETQYF.

The V call is TRBV28, the J call TRBJ1-2; D remains unclear. The CDR3 length is 10 residues. Germline V gene data show CDR1 as MDHEN and CDR2 as SYDVKM. V was pared by 6 bases and J by 5 bases, with 4 bases between. CDR3 sequence (DNA): TGTGCCAGCAGACTATATGGCTACACCTTC. Amino acid sequence: CASRLYGYTF.

The CDR3 bases are TGCGCCAGCAGCTTGCTTGTCGGGGCGAACACCGGGGAGCTGTTTTTT. Its translation is CASSLLVGANTGELFF. J is TRBJ2-2 and V is TRBV5-1, with D tentatively TRBD2 (5 bases). V was clipped by 1 base and J by 0 bases, with 10 bases between them. This CDR3 contains 16 residues. Germline CDR1 and CDR2: SGHRS and YFSETQ.

J is TRBJ2-7 and V is TRBV6-1, with 15 nucleotides matching TRBD2. V trimming: 7 bases; J trimming: 6 bases; junction bases outside the gene matches: 4. Germline V lookup: CDR1 MNHNS, CDR2 SASEGT. The CDR3 extends over 14 amino acids. In DNA form, the CDR3 reads TGTGCCAGCATCGCGGGACTAGCGGGGGGCGAGCAGTACTTC. Its protein is CASIAGLAGGEQYF.

The rearrangement uses TRBV9 and TRBJ2-3; D gene uncertain. The ends were cut back, 0 bases at V and 0 bases at J, with 2 bases in the middle. The germline V gene has CDR1 SGDLS and CDR2 YYNGEE. The CDR3 totals 13 residues. The CDR3 reads CASSVDSTDTQYF. The DNA for the CDR3 is TGTGCCAGCAGCGTAGACAGCACAGATACGCAGTATTTT.

The chain joins TRBV19 to TRBJ2-7; D gene uncertain. With 5 bases removed from V and 3 bases from J, the gap between germline ends came to 11 bases. CDR3 length equals 13 residues. The germline V gene has CDR1 LNHDA and CDR2 SQIVND (reference sequence). The CDR3 nucleotides are TGTGCCAGTAGTCCGGACCGGAACTACGAGCAGTACTTC. Encoded protein: CASSPDRNYEQYF. Complete variable domain (other parts from reference TRBV19 and TRBJ2-7): DGGITQSPKYLFRKEGQNVTLSCEQNLNHDAMYWYRQDPGQGLRLIYYSQIVNDFQKGDIAEGYSVSREKKESFPLTVTSAQKNPTAFYLCASSPDRNYEQYFGPGTRLTVT.

Remarks on this clone: Compared with germline, one end of the junction differs, possibly owing to a read error. The gene calls are TRBV23-1 and TRBJ1-3; 10 nucleotides match TRBD1. TRBV23-1 is marked as an open reading frame, function uncertain. The CDR3 consists of 19 residues. The CDR3 here is CASGHSLSPGTGVVDTIYF. CDR3 coding DNA: TGCGCCAGCGGTCACTCGCTTTCCCCCGGGACAGGGGTGGTAGACACCATATATTTT.

The chain carries TRBV7-3 and TRBJ2-3, with D maybe TRBD1 (6 bases). Germline-derived CDR1 and CDR2 are SGHTA and FQGTGA. There are 14 residues in the CDR3. V gave up 7 bases and J gave up 2 bases, with 13 bases separating them. CDR3 sequence: CASKMDRYTDTQYF. The CDR3 DNA reads TGTGCCAGCAAAATGGACAGATACACAGATACGCAGTATTTT.

The V and J genes are TRBV5-8 and TRBJ2-1; D gene ambiguous. The germline gives CDR1 SGHTS, CDR2 YDEGEE. CDR3 length equals 13 residues. V shed 0 bases and J shed 5 bases, with 6 bases lying between them. The CDR3 reads CASSLGSDNEQFF. The CDR3 bases are TGTGCCAGCAGCTTGGGAAGTGACAATGAGCAGTTCTTC.

The chain recombines TRBV13 with TRBJ2-2; 9 positions match TRBD2. V lost 5 bases and J lost 0; bases outside the gene matches: 1. Germline V gene lookup returns CDR1 PRHDT and CDR2 FYEKMQ (reference sequence). The CDR3 consists of 15 residues. The DNA for the CDR3 is TGTGCCAGCAGCCCTAGCGGGACGAACACCGGGGAGCTGTTTTTT. Protein: CASSPSGTNTGELFF.

The rearrangement links TRBV30 to TRBJ2-1, with D possibly being TRBD2 (5 bases). There are 11 residues in the CDR3. Germline V gives CDR1 GTSNPN, CDR2 SVGIG (reference sequence). Trimming removed 2 bases from V and 8 bases from J, with 7 bases in between. DNA for the CDR3: TGTGCCTGGAGTTCGAGGGATGAGCAGTTCTTC. This gives the protein CAWSSRDEQFF.

The V and J genes are TRBV5-6 and TRBJ2-7, with D uncertain. The CDR3 has 14 residues. Germline values: CDR1 SGHDT, CDR2 YYEEEE. Trimming pared 0 bases from V and 0 bases from J, leaving 7 bases between. CDR3 sequence (DNA): TGTGCCAGCAGCTTGGATGCAAGCTCCTACGAGCAGTACTTC. Amino acid sequence: CASSLDASSYEQYF.

The V gene is TRBV30, the J gene TRBJ2-1, with 7 bases aligning to TRBD2. Germline CDR1 and CDR2: GTSNPN and SVGIG (reference sequence). This CDR3 region has 12 residues. Losses at the gene ends were 2 bases for V and 8 bases for J; bases not matched to a gene: 3. The chain's CDR3 is CAWSPGRDEQFF. CDR3 nucleotides: TGTGCCTGGAGTCCGGGGAGGGATGAGCAGTTCTTC.

V gene TRBV5-4 combines with J gene TRBJ2-7, with TRBD1 matching over 8 bases. Germline lookup yields CDR1 SGHNT and CDR2 YYREEE (reference sequence). CDR3 length: 15 amino acids. After removal of 3 bases from V and 3 bases from J, the junction contained 8 bases not matched to a gene. This CDR3 reads CASSSGADRVYEQYF. In nucleotides, the CDR3 is TGTGCCAGCAGCTCGGGGGCGGACAGGGTCTACGAGCAGTACTTC.

CDR3 nucleotides: TGTGCCAGCAGCTCCCCTAAGGGGACAGGGCACAATGAGCAGTTCTTC. Translated, it gives CASSSPKGTGHNEQFF. This chain connects TRBV7-9 to TRBJ2-1; TRBD1 matches at 9 bases. The CDR3 length is 16 residues. Germline CDR1 reads SEHNR; CDR2 reads FQNEAQ (reference sequence). The trim removed 4 bases at V and 5 bases at J, leaving 9 bases unmatched.

This clone was observed a handful of times. The chain's CDR3 is CASSFPGSRTEAFF. CDR3 bases: TGTGCCAGCAGCTTCCCTGGGTCTAGGACTGAAGCTTTCTTT. The chain recombines TRBV7-8 with TRBJ1-1; no firm D call. The CDR3 runs to 14 residues. Germline V gives CDR1 SGHVS, CDR2 FQNEAQ. V shed 3 bases and J shed 5 bases, with 13 bases lying between them.

The rearrangement joins TRBV27 to TRBJ1-6, with D possibly matching TRBD1 (6 bases). V dropped 4 bases and J dropped 9 bases, with 16 bases sitting between them. The germline CDR1 and CDR2 sequences are MNHEY and SMNVEV (reference sequence). CDR3 size: 15 residues. This chain's CDR3 is CASSWAGVRGSPLHF. The DNA for the CDR3 is TGTGCCAGCAGTTGGGCAGGGGTAAGAGGTTCACCCCTCCACTTT.

The rearrangement joins TRBV25-1 to TRBJ1-2; D is unclear. The V gene lost 6 bases and the J gene lost 3 bases, with 17 bases spanning the gap. Germline CDR1 and CDR2: MGHDK and SYGVNS. This CDR3 is built from 15 residues. This CDR3 is CASRGGRGPHYGYTF. CDR3 sequence (DNA): TGTGCCAGCAGGGGAGGTCGGGGTCCCCACTATGGCTACACCTTC.

The chain recombines TRBV5-4 with TRBJ2-2; D is unclear. The CDR3 sequence is 16 residues long. Trimming stripped 0 bases from V and 0 bases from J, with 9 bases between. From germline, CDR1 is SGHNT and CDR2 YYREEE (reference sequence). CDR3 sequence (DNA): TGTGCCAGCAGCTTGGGACTCGCTCCGAACACCGGGGAGCTGTTTTTT. This sequence encodes CASSLGLAPNTGELFF.

This clone was seen a single time. The V and J genes are TRBV4-3 and TRBJ2-1; D not resolved. Germline V gene sequence: CDR1 LGHNA, CDR2 YSLEER. Trimming shortened V by 0 bases and J by 9 bases, and 18 bases separated the two germline ends. There are 16 residues in the CDR3. The CDR3 sequence is CASSQDQRTTGGEQFF. In DNA, the CDR3 is TGCGCCAGCAGCCAAGATCAAAGAACCACGGGCGGTGAGCAGTTCTTC.

This clone was observed a single time. The CDR3: CASSLRQGGNQPQHF. As DNA, the CDR3 is TGTGCCAGCAGCCTTAGACAGGGCGGCAATCAGCCCCAGCATTTT. This chain joins TRBV5-6 and TRBJ1-5; the match to TRBD1 covers 7 bases. The germline V gene has CDR1 SGHDT and CDR2 YYEEEE. With V trimmed by 4 bases and J by 2 bases, 6 bases remained unmatched. There are 15 residues in the CDR3.

This clone has a single count. The rearrangement links TRBV7-2 to TRBJ2-1, with TRBD1 matching over 9 bases. Germline CDR1 and CDR2: SGHTA and FQGNSA. Trimming cost V 2 bases and J 4 bases; bases outside gene matches: 6. This CDR3 contains 16 residues. In nucleotides, the CDR3 is TGTGCCAGCAGCTTATACGGGACAGGGCTGTACAATGAGCAGTTCTTC. It encodes CASSLYGTGLYNEQFF.